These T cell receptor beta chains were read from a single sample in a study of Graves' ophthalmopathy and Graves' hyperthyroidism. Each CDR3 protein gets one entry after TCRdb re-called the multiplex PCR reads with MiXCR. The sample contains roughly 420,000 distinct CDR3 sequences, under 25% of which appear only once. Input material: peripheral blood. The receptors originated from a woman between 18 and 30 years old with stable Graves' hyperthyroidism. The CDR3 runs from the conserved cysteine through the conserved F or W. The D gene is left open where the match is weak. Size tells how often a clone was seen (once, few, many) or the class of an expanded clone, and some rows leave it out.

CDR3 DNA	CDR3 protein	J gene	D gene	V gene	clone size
TGTGCCAGCAGTTTAGGTGGGGCCCTCGGGGAATCCTACGATCAGTACTTC	CASSLGGALGESYDQYF	TRBJ2-7	.	TRBV28	.
TGCAGCGTTGAAGAGGGGAGGACCCGCCAGGCTTATGGCTACACCTTC	CSVEEGRTRQAYGYTF	TRBJ1-2	.	TRBV29-1	few
TGTGCCAGCAGCCATGAAGTAACCGGGGAGCTGTTTTTT	CASSHEVTGELFF	TRBJ2-2	.	TRBV28	many
TGTGCCAGCAGCCGTGACAGGGCGGTTGGCTACGAGCAGTACTTC	CASSRDRAVGYEQYF	TRBJ2-7	TRBD1	TRBV6-5	many
TGTGCCAGCAGCTTCGGGACAGTAGAGACCCAGTACTTC	CASSFGTVETQYF	TRBJ2-5	TRBD1	TRBV11-2	.
TGTGCCAGCAGCTCTCCGGACAGCGACTTACGGACCCAGTACTTC	CASSSPDSDLRTQYF	TRBJ2-5	.	TRBV11-2	.
TGCAGTGCTGTGGTGGGTGGAAGGGGCTACGAGCAGTACTTC	CSAVVGGRGYEQYF	TRBJ2-7	.	TRBV20-1	many
TGTGCCAGCTCAGCAAGAGGGGATGTCGGTACTGAAGCTTTCTTT	CASSARGDVGTEAFF	TRBJ1-1	.	TRBV18	.
TGTGCTAAAGAAGGGGGCATAGGGTATCGTTCCTATGGCTACACCTTC	CAKEGGIGYRSYGYTF	TRBJ1-2	TRBD1	TRBV30	many
TGTGCCAGCAGTGAAGCGATCAGGACCGAGCAGTACTTC	CASSEAIRTEQYF	TRBJ2-7	.	TRBV6-1	many
TGTGCCAGCATCCAGACAGGGGCCTCCTACGAGCAGTACTTC	CASIQTGASYEQYF	TRBJ2-7	TRBD1	TRBV6-1	.
TGTGCCAGCAGCTCCGGGACAGGGGGAATCCAGCCCCAGCATTTT	CASSSGTGGIQPQHF	TRBJ1-5	TRBD1	TRBV7-2	many
TGCAGCGTAGGGCGGACTAGCGGGAGGGCCGGGGAGACCCAGTACTTC	CSVGRTSGRAGETQYF	TRBJ2-5	TRBD2	TRBV29-1	many
TGTGCCAGCAGTGAAGCAATGTGGACAGCCACCCAAGAGACCCAGTACTTC	CASSEAMWTATQETQYF	TRBJ2-5	.	TRBV6-1	many
TGCAGTGCGTCACCGGGACTAGCGGGACACGAGCAGTACTTC	CSASPGLAGHEQYF	TRBJ2-7	TRBD2	TRBV20-1	many
TGTGCCAGCGGTCCCGGGACAGCAAACTACGAGCAGTACTTC	CASGPGTANYEQYF	TRBJ2-7	TRBD1	TRBV7-9	many
TGTGCCAGCAGTTTTCAGGTGTCATATTTGGGGGCCAACGTCCTGACTTTC	CASSFQVSYLGANVLTF	TRBJ2-6	.	TRBV27	many